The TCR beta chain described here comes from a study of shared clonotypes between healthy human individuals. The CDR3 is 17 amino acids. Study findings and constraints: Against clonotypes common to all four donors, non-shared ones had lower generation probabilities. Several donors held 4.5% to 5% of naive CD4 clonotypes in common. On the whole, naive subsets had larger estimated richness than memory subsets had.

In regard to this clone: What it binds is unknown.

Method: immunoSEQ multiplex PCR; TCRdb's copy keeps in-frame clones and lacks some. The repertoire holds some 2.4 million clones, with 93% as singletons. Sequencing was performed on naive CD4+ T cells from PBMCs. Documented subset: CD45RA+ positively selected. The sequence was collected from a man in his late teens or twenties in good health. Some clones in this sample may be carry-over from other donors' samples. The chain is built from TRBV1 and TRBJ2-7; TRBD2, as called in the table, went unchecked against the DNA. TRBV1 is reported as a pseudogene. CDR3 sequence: CTSSQDRQASGVYEQYF. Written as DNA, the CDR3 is TGCACCAGCAGCCAAGATCGTCAGGCGAGCGGAGTCTACGAGCAGTACTTC.